The present T cell receptor beta chain was sequenced within a study of blood T cell repertoires in COVID-19. Turning to this clone: Distinct nucleotide sequences in the sample also encode this CDR3.

This CDR3 is built from 15 residues. V shed 3 bases and J 5 bases; nucleotides not matched to a gene: 6. Germline V CDR1 and CDR2: SGHNT, YYREEE (reference sequence). Original data processing: For nucleated cells, counts were estimated from reference gene primer amplification. Here immunoSEQ multiplex PCR was the method, and the copy in TCRdb shows in-frame clones only, minus some. The V and J calls and clone size are taken from that table; D and trimming were inferred from the DNA. The sample yields around 160,000 clones, around 80% seen once. This TCR was recovered from a woman older than 75 with acute or convalescent COVID-19. The sample was peripheral blood. The rearrangement joins TRBV5-4 to TRBJ2-1; TRBD1 agrees at 9 bases. In nucleotides, the CDR3 is TGTGCCAGCAGCTCTGGACAGGGGCGAAACAATGAGCAGTTCTTC. Protein: CASSSGQGRNNEQFF.